The sequence of this TCR beta chain was determined in a study of identical twins. Study outcomes and limitations: Fewer insertions characterized abundant cord blood beta clonotypes, whereas memory repertoires showed none.

Concerning this clonotype itself: Its specificity is unknown.

TCRdb independently ran MiXCR on the 5' RACE reads; one entry per CDR3 protein. The sample records 200,000 to 300,000 distinct CDR3 sequences, about 10% being singletons. CDR1 SGHAT and CDR2 FQNNGV come from the germline V gene. This CDR3 comprises 18 residues. The V and J ends lost 5 bases and 0 bases respectively, with 19 bases between them. The TCR was taken from a man aged 50-60 years in good health. The sequenced sample consisted of memory T cells sorted from blood. The rearrangement links TRBV11-2 to TRBJ2-2; TRBD1 is a possible D gene (6 bases). The CDR3 nucleotides are TGTGCCAGCAGCCCCCAGGGGCAGTTGGGCGCGAACACCGGGGAGCTGTTTTTT. Residues: CASSPQGQLGANTGELFF.